These T cell receptor beta chains were read from a single sample in a study of T cell responses to AZD1222 COVID-19 vaccine. Method: immunoSEQ multiplex PCR; TCRdb's copy keeps in-frame clones and lacks some. The sample yields about 120,000 clones, 90% to 95% seen once. The sequencing here drew on peripheral blood, taken on day 0 of AZD1222 vaccination. The receptors shown here come from an adult in good health. CDR3s include the opening cysteine and the closing phenylalanine or tryptophan. A D gene is named only where the DNA matches it firmly. Expanded clones get a size class; other rows say once, few or many, or leave the size out.

len: 15; abundance: .; j_gene: TRBJ2-1; d_gene: TRBD2; v_gene: TRBV11-2; CDR3nt: TGTGCCAGCAGCCGAGCGGGGCTATCCTACAATGAGCAGTTCTTC; CDR3aa: CASSRAGLSYNEQFF
len: 14; abundance: once; j_gene: TRBJ1-2; d_gene: TRBD1; v_gene: TRBV16; CDR3nt: TGTGCCAGCAGCCAAACAGGGGTCGGATATGGCTACACCTTC; CDR3aa: CASSQTGVGYGYTF
len: 12; abundance: .; j_gene: TRBJ1-1; d_gene: .; v_gene: TRBV12-3/TRBV12-4; CDR3nt: TGTGCCAGCAGTTTCGGGCGGAGGGAAGCTTTCTTT; CDR3aa: CASSFGRREAFF
len: 15; abundance: .; j_gene: TRBJ1-5; d_gene: TRBD1; v_gene: TRBV27; CDR3nt: TGTGCCAGCATGGGCCGGACAGGGGGCAATCAGCCCCAGCATTTT; CDR3aa: CASMGRTGGNQPQHF
len: 14; abundance: .; j_gene: TRBJ2-3; d_gene: .; v_gene: TRBV6-6; CDR3nt: TGTGCCAGCAGTTACTCGGACTCCACAGATACGCAGTATTTT; CDR3aa: CASSYSDSTDTQYF
len: 19; abundance: once; j_gene: TRBJ2-3; d_gene: .; v_gene: TRBV7-2; CDR3nt: TGTGCCAGCAGCTTACGACAGGGATTTTCCTACGCGGGAACAGATACGCAGTATTTT; CDR3aa: CASSLRQGFSYAGTDTQYF
len: 11; abundance: .; j_gene: TRBJ1-2; d_gene: .; v_gene: TRBV11-2; CDR3nt: TGTGCCAGCAGCATCAACTATGGCTACACCTTC; CDR3aa: CASSINYGYTF
len: 16; abundance: .; j_gene: TRBJ1-2; d_gene: TRBD1; v_gene: TRBV2; CDR3nt: TGTGCCAGCGAAGGGGGCACAGGGCAGACGGACTATGGCTACACCTTC; CDR3aa: CASEGGTGQTDYGYTF
len: 14; abundance: .; j_gene: TRBJ1-4; d_gene: .; v_gene: TRBV18; CDR3nt: TGTGCCAGCTCACCTAGAGCAACTAATGAAAAACTGTTTTTT; CDR3aa: CASSPRATNEKLFF
len: 12; abundance: .; j_gene: TRBJ2-1; d_gene: .; v_gene: TRBV7-9; CDR3nt: TGTGCCAGCGCCCCCTCCTACAATGAGCAGTTCTTC; CDR3aa: CASAPSYNEQFF
len: 20; abundance: few; j_gene: TRBJ1-4; d_gene: .; v_gene: TRBV7-8; CDR3nt: TGTGCCAGCAGCTTAGCCCGGTGGGGCCTAGAAAAGATTCATGCTGAAAAACTGTTTTTT; CDR3aa: CASSLARWGLEKIHAEKLFF
len: 17; abundance: .; j_gene: TRBJ2-3; d_gene: TRBD2; v_gene: TRBV27; CDR3nt: TGTGCCAGCAGTTCCCAATTAGCGGGAGGGCCCCCAGATACGCAGTATTTT; CDR3aa: CASSSQLAGGPPDTQYF
len: 12; abundance: .; j_gene: TRBJ1-1; d_gene: TRBD1; v_gene: TRBV12-3/TRBV12-4; CDR3nt: TGTGCCAGCAGTTTAGGAGGAGGGGGCGCTTTCTTT; CDR3aa: CASSLGGGGAFF
len: 15; abundance: .; j_gene: TRBJ1-3; d_gene: .; v_gene: TRBV15; CDR3nt: TGTGCCACCAGCAGAGATCGAGTCTCTGGAAACACCATATATTTT; CDR3aa: CATSRDRVSGNTIYF
len: 15; abundance: few; j_gene: TRBJ1-2; d_gene: .; v_gene: TRBV5-1; CDR3nt: TGCGCCAGCAGCTGGAGGCAGGGGCCCACCTATGGCTACACCTTC; CDR3aa: CASSWRQGPTYGYTF
len: 13; abundance: .; j_gene: TRBJ2-5; d_gene: .; v_gene: TRBV19; CDR3nt: TGTGCCAGTAGTATACAGGTCAGGGAGACCCAGTACTTC; CDR3aa: CASSIQVRETQYF
len: 17; abundance: .; j_gene: TRBJ2-6; d_gene: .; v_gene: TRBV5-1; CDR3nt: TGCGCCAGCAGCTTGGTAGTAGGCAGCTCTGGGGCCAACGTCCTGACTTTC; CDR3aa: CASSLVVGSSGANVLTF
len: 11; abundance: .; j_gene: TRBJ1-5; d_gene: .; v_gene: TRBV7-3; CDR3nt: TGTGCCAGAAACCCAGGGCAGCCCCAGCATTTT; CDR3aa: CARNPGQPQHF
len: 13; abundance: .; j_gene: TRBJ2-1; d_gene: .; v_gene: TRBV14; CDR3nt: TGTGCCAGCAGCCTGGGGTACTTCAATGAGCAGTTCTTC; CDR3aa: CASSLGYFNEQFF
len: 12; abundance: .; j_gene: TRBJ2-1; d_gene: .; v_gene: TRBV11-3; CDR3nt: TGTGCCAGCAGCTTAGACTGGGCTGAGCAGTTCTTC; CDR3aa: CASSLDWAEQFF
len: 12; abundance: .; j_gene: TRBJ1-5; d_gene: .; v_gene: TRBV27; CDR3nt: TGTGCCAGTGGACGGAGAAATCAGCCCCAGCATTTT; CDR3aa: CASGRRNQPQHF
len: 13; abundance: .; j_gene: TRBJ2-1; d_gene: .; v_gene: TRBV4-1; CDR3nt: TGCGCCAGCAGCCAAGAGTCGGGCAATGAGCAGTTCTTC; CDR3aa: CASSQESGNEQFF
len: 15; abundance: .; j_gene: TRBJ1-2; d_gene: .; v_gene: TRBV6-1; CDR3nt: TGTGCCAGCAGTGAAAGCCGGACACGGAACTATGGCTACACCTTC; CDR3aa: CASSESRTRNYGYTF
len: 16; abundance: .; j_gene: TRBJ1-4; d_gene: .; v_gene: TRBV24-1; CDR3nt: TGTGCCACCAGTGAGCGCTCACAGGGTTTTCGTGAAAAACTGTTTTTT; CDR3aa: CATSERSQGFREKLFF
len: 14; abundance: .; j_gene: TRBJ2-7; d_gene: .; v_gene: TRBV7-2; CDR3nt: TGTGCCAGCAGCTTATCGGGCGAGGTCTACGAGCAGTACTTC; CDR3aa: CASSLSGEVYEQYF
len: 15; abundance: .; j_gene: TRBJ1-1; d_gene: .; v_gene: TRBV25-1; CDR3nt: TGTGCCAGCAGTGGAGACGACAGTCGGAACACTGAAGCTTTCTTT; CDR3aa: CASSGDDSRNTEAFF
len: 13; abundance: .; j_gene: TRBJ2-7; d_gene: TRBD1; v_gene: TRBV6-5; CDR3nt: TGTGCCAGCCAGACAGGGGGGTTCTACGAGCAGTACTTC; CDR3aa: CASQTGGFYEQYF
len: 15; abundance: .; j_gene: TRBJ1-3; d_gene: .; v_gene: TRBV24-1; CDR3nt: TGTGCCACCAGTGATTCGGGGACGGCTGGAAACACCATATATTTT; CDR3aa: CATSDSGTAGNTIYF
len: 15; abundance: .; j_gene: TRBJ1-1; d_gene: TRBD1; v_gene: TRBV5-4; CDR3nt: TGTGCCAGCAGCAGGGACAGGGGTTATAACACTGAAGCTTTCTTT; CDR3aa: CASSRDRGYNTEAFF
len: 14; abundance: .; j_gene: TRBJ2-5; d_gene: .; v_gene: TRBV19; CDR3nt: TGTGCCAGCAGAGGAATAGGAGGCCAAGAGACCCAGTACTTC; CDR3aa: CASRGIGGQETQYF
len: 14; abundance: .; j_gene: TRBJ1-2; d_gene: TRBD1; v_gene: TRBV5-1; CDR3nt: TGCGCCAGCAGCGTGGACAGGGGCTACTATGGCTACACCTTC; CDR3aa: CASSVDRGYYGYTF
len: 13; abundance: .; j_gene: TRBJ2-1; d_gene: TRBD2; v_gene: TRBV9; CDR3nt: TGTGCCAGCAGCGTAGGACGGGGGGATGAGCAGTTCTTC; CDR3aa: CASSVGRGDEQFF
len: 11; abundance: .; j_gene: TRBJ1-1; d_gene: .; v_gene: TRBV12-3/TRBV12-4; CDR3nt: TGTGCCAGCAGTCGAGGGCTCGGAGCTTTCTTT; CDR3aa: CASSRGLGAFF